These 6 T cell receptor beta chains originate from one sample sequenced in a study of T cells in Graves' hyperthyroidism and ophthalmopathy. Regions amplified from RNA transcripts were the TCR beta CDR3 regions. An initial round of RT-PCR targeting the TCR CDR3 relied on the HTBI primer set. MiXCR, run by TCRdb on the multiplex PCR reads, gives a single entry per CDR3 protein. The table shows 600,000 or so distinct CDR3 sequences, with roughly 15% occurring only once. Input material: blood. Every receptor here comes from a woman aged 25 to 39 with Graves' hyperthyroidism.

This clonotype was counted between two and nine times. The gene calls are TRBV5-1 and TRBJ2-3; 9 nucleotides line up with TRBD2. The ends lost 0 bases at V and 4 bases at J; junction bases unmatched: 6. The CDR3 is 16 amino acids. Germline V gives CDR1 SGHRS, CDR2 YFSETQ. DNA for the CDR3: TGCGCCAGCAGCTTGGCCATAGCGGGAGTCGCAGATACGCAGTATTTT. This translates into CASSLAIAGVADTQYF.

This clonotype was seen many times. V and J are TRBV30 and TRBJ1-6; D is unclear. Trimming pared 4 bases from V and 0 bases from J, leaving 13 bases between. CDR3 length: 16 amino acids. CDR1 and CDR2 (germline): GTSNPN, SVGIG (reference sequence). CDR3 region: CAWTRTDSSYNSPLHF. The CDR3 DNA is TGTGCCTGGACTCGGACGGATAGCTCCTATAATTCACCCCTCCACTTT.

V usage is TRBV6-5 and J usage is TRBJ1-5, with TRBD1 identical over 9 bases. The CDR3 spans 15 residues. Germline V lookup: CDR1 MNHEY, CDR2 SVGAGI. The V segment lost 2 bases and the J segment 7 bases; nucleotides outside the gene matches: 6. The CDR3 nucleotides are TGTGCCAGCAGTTACGAGGGGACAGGGCGACAGCCCCAGCATTTT. Translating it yields CASSYEGTGRQPQHF.

This clonotype was seen many times. The CDR3 here is CASSFGRGGATKNIQYF. The CDR3 DNA is TGTGCCAGCAGCTTTGGCAGGGGGGGTGCGACCAAAAACATTCAGTACTTC. The chain combines TRBV11-2 with TRBJ2-4; D possibly matches TRBD1 or TRBD2 (7 bases each). CDR3 size: 17 residues. The V gene's germline CDR1 is SGHAT and CDR2 FQNNGV. Trimming removed 3 bases at V and 2 bases at J, with 17 bases between.

The chain joins TRBV10-2 to TRBJ2-2, with D unresolved. The V and J ends lost 6 bases and 6 bases respectively, with 14 bases between them. The CDR3 loop spans 14 amino acids. Germline V gene sequence: CDR1 WSHSY, CDR2 SAAADI. CDR3 DNA: TGCGCCAGCAGGTCCAATAAATGGGCCGGGGAGCTGTTTTTT. It yields the protein CASRSNKWAGELFF.

The rearrangement uses TRBV19 and TRBJ2-7, with 7 bases that match TRBD2. There are 15 residues in the CDR3. Germline CDR1 is LNHDA and CDR2 is SQIVND (reference sequence). V shed 6 bases, J shed 2 bases, and the junction held 10 bases outside the gene matches. The CDR3 sequence: CASSVSGDPTYEQYF. In DNA, the CDR3 is TGTGCCAGTAGCGTGAGCGGGGACCCGACCTACGAGCAGTACTTC.